The source of this T cell receptor (beta chain) is a study of blood T cells in healthy people across ages. A J-beta primer mix and a sample-barcoded 5' primer were used in a second PCR of roughly 6 to 11 cycles. Each CDR3 protein is one row after TCRdb ran MiXCR on the 5' RACE reads. Among roughly 1,500,000 distinct CDR3 sequences listed, 42% were seen once. Overall study results and limits: Naive T cell percentage by flow cytometry tracked strongly with beta diversity.

Of note for this clonotype: What it recognizes is unknown.

The CDR3 runs to 14 residues. The V gene's germline CDR1 is SGHDN and CDR2 FVKESK. The junction had 10 bases not matched to a gene; V was cut back by 1 base and J by 13 bases. This chain uses TRBV14 with TRBJ2-4, with TRBD2 identical over 7 bases. The clonotype was recovered from a woman between 18 and 29 years old in good health. Sequencing was carried out using blood. This chain's CDR3 is CASSQVWAGDEQYF. The CDR3 DNA is TGTGCCAGCAGCCAAGTCTGGGCGGGGGATGAGCAGTACTTC.